The 2 T cell receptor beta chains below were found in one sample sequenced in a study of blood T cell repertoires in COVID-19. Sequenced by immunoSEQ multiplex PCR; TCRdb stores in-frame clones only, minus some. The sample holds around 290,000 clones; roughly nine tenths are singletons and the top ten take approximately 2.5%. Sequenced input: PBMCs or T cells enriched from blood (not recorded which). The source of these receptors is a woman aged 18-29 years who had recovered from COVID-19.

The chain recombines TRBV7-3 with TRBJ2-1, with 14 bases fitting TRBD2. This CDR3 has 17 amino acids. The V gene end was trimmed by 5 bases and the J gene end by 7 bases; junction bases not matched to a gene: 10. Germline CDR1 reads SGHTA; CDR2 reads FQGTGA. The CDR3 coding sequence is TGTGCCAGCAGCATCACCGGGACTAGCGGGAGAGAGAATGAGCAGTTCTTC. Protein product: CASSITGTSGRENEQFF. Looking up the rest from reference TRBV7-3 and TRBJ2-1 gives the full variable domain: GAGVSQTPSNKVTEKGKYVELRCDPISGHTALYWYRQSLGQGPEFLIYFQGTGAADDSGLPNDRFFAVRPEGSVSTLKIQRTERGDSAVYLCASSITGTSGRENEQFFGPGTRLTVL.

The gene calls are TRBV24-1 and TRBJ2-3; TRBD2 aligns across 13 bases. Unmatched junction bases numbered 6, after V lost 6 bases and J lost 4 bases. The CDR3 consists of 16 residues. In germline, CDR1 is KGHDR, CDR2 SFDVKD. CDR3 amino acids: CATSSTSGGLPDTQYF. DNA of the CDR3: TGTGCCACCAGTTCGACTAGCGGGGGGCTGCCAGATACGCAGTATTTT.